One sample yielded the 32 T cell receptor beta chains listed below, sequenced in a study of blood T cell repertoires in COVID-19. Libraries were prepared by immunoSEQ multiplex PCR; TCRdb keeps only in-frame clonotypes and omits some of them. The data hold more than 150,000 clones, with about 86% observed a single time. Material: peripheral blood. These receptors all come from a man aged 45 to 65 with active or convalescent COVID-19.

CDR3 DNA: TGTGCCAGCAGCTTAGTGGGCTCGCGTGGAGAGACCCAGTACTTC. It translates to CASSLVGSRGETQYF. This chain links TRBV7-8 with TRBJ2-5; D ambiguous. Germline CDR1 is SGHVS and CDR2 is FQNEAQ. CDR3 size: 15 residues. The germline V and J ends were trimmed by 1 base and 4 bases, with 13 bases remaining between them.

This clone was seen just once. The chain couples TRBV27 to TRBJ2-1; 13 nucleotides line up with TRBD2. Germline CDR1 reads MNHEY; CDR2 reads SMNVEV (reference sequence). This CDR3 has 16 amino acids. After removal of 5 bases from V and 6 bases from J, the junction contained 7 bases not matched to a gene. The chain's CDR3 is CASSPPGLAGVNEQFF. DNA for the CDR3: TGTGCCAGCAGTCCCCCCGGACTAGCGGGAGTCAATGAGCAGTTCTTC.

V gene TRBV7-2 combines with J gene TRBJ2-7, with D possibly matching TRBD2 (5 bases). The CDR3 has 13 residues. CDR1 is SGHTA, CDR2 FQGNSA, per germline. Deletions cut 5 bases from V and 2 bases from J, with 10 bases between. CDR3 amino acids: CASSPRGPYEQYF. The CDR3, as DNA: TGTGCCAGCAGCCCGCGAGGGCCCTACGAGCAGTACTTC.

The rearrangement uses TRBV19 and TRBJ1-5, with TRBD1 matching 8 bases. The CDR3 covers 15 residues. With 9 bases clipped from V and 1 base from J, the junction kept 8 bases outside the gene matches. Germline loops: CDR1 LNHDA, CDR2 SQIVND (reference sequence). This CDR3 reads CASEMTGVSNQPQHF. Here the CDR3 DNA reads TGTGCCAGCGAAATGACAGGGGTGAGCAATCAGCCCCAGCATTTT.

A few counts support this clone. CDR3: CASSSRVDRGYGYTF. The CDR3 DNA reads TGCGCCAGCAGCTCCCGGGTGGACAGGGGCTATGGCTACACCTTC. This chain uses TRBV5-1 with TRBJ1-2, with TRBD1 matching over 9 bases. V was clipped by 3 bases and J by 4 bases; unmatched bases: 7. Germline assignment: CDR1 SGHRS and CDR2 YFSETQ. The CDR3 contains 15 residues.

This chain links TRBV5-1 with TRBJ2-2; tentatively, D is TRBD2 (5 bases). The CDR3 runs 15 residues. The V end was cut by 1 base, the J end by 1 base, with 8 bases between. Germline assignment: CDR1 SGHRS and CDR2 YFSETQ. CDR3 nucleotides: TGCGCCAGCAGCTTGTTAGGAGGGAACACCGGGGAGCTGTTTTTT. This translates into CASSLLGGNTGELFF.

This chain joins TRBV5-1 and TRBJ1-4; 8 nucleotides match TRBD1. Germline CDR1 reads SGHRS; CDR2 reads YFSETQ. This CDR3 contains 15 residues. The trim removed 3 bases at V and 8 bases at J, leaving 9 bases unmatched. CDR3 DNA: TGCGCCAGCAGCTCATGGACAGGGAGGGGAGAAAAACTGTTTTTT. This translates into CASSSWTGRGEKLFF.

The chain uses TRBV4-3 and TRBJ2-1; D is perhaps TRBD2 (5 bases). The CDR3 contains 16 residues. With 4 bases removed from V and 8 bases from J, the gap between germline ends came to 21 bases. Germline CDR1 LGHNA, CDR2 YSLEER. The CDR3, as DNA: TGCGCCAGCAGCCCACTCATCCCCACTAGTGGGGATGAGCAGTTCTTC. This codes for CASSPLIPTSGDEQFF.

The V call is TRBV6-5, the J call TRBJ1-5; no firm D call. The CDR3 extends over 12 amino acids. Trimming cost V 8 bases and J 6 bases, with 11 bases left between them. Germline assignment: CDR1 MNHEY and CDR2 SVGAGI. The CDR3, as DNA: TGTGCCAGCGCGGCCCCCCCTCAGCCCCAGCATTTT. It is translated as CASAAPPQPQHF.

The chain combines TRBV6-5 with TRBJ1-5, with a weak D call TRBD1 (6 bases). The ends were cut back, 6 bases at V and 5 bases at J, with 14 bases in the middle. The CDR3 is 14 residues long. CDR1 and CDR2 from the germline V gene are MNHEY and SVGAGI. This chain's CDR3 is CASRGRGGYQPQHF. The CDR3, as DNA: TGTGCCAGCAGGGGCCGGGGGGGCTATCAGCCCCAGCATTTT.

The chain uses TRBV6-5 and TRBJ2-1, with 8 bases that match TRBD2. There are 15 residues in the CDR3. V lost 9 bases, J lost 6 bases, and 13 bases stayed unmatched. From germline, CDR1 is MNHEY and CDR2 SVGAGI. The CDR3 spells CASNLLRGAPNEQFF. Written as DNA, the CDR3 is TGTGCCAGTAATCTTTTGCGGGGGGCGCCCAATGAGCAGTTCTTC.

J is TRBJ1-1 and V is TRBV12-3 or TRBV12-4, with a weak D call TRBD1 (5 bases). CDR3 length: 13 amino acids. Trimming took 6 bases from V and 9 from J, leaving 17 bases between them. The CDR3 reads CASRSSGLFQAFF. The CDR3 nucleotides read TGTGCCAGCAGATCCTCAGGGTTATTCCAAGCTTTCTTT.

The genes are TRBV29-1 and TRBJ1-1, with 7 bases that match TRBD1. With 5 bases clipped from V and 4 bases from J, the junction kept 10 bases outside the gene matches. Germline V CDR1 and CDR2: SQVTM, ANQGSEA. The CDR3 is made up of 14 amino acids. CDR3 sequence reads: CSVQVDRDATEAFF. CDR3 in DNA: TGCAGCGTTCAAGTCGACAGGGATGCCACTGAAGCTTTCTTT.

V and J are TRBV10-3 and TRBJ1-1; the match to TRBD1 covers 7 bases. CDR1 is ENHRY, CDR2 SYGVKD, per germline. The CDR3 sequence is 13 residues long. The V segment lost 5 bases and the J segment 6 bases; nucleotides outside the gene matches: 6. The CDR3 sequence is CAISSQGFAEAFF. The CDR3 DNA reads TGTGCCATCAGTTCACAGGGGTTCGCTGAAGCTTTCTTT.

The chain combines TRBV9 with TRBJ1-1, with D possibly being TRBD1 (5 bases). The germline V gene encodes CDR1 SGDLS and CDR2 YYNGEE. Trimming removed 4 bases at V and 9 bases at J, with 19 bases between. This CDR3 is built from 14 residues. This CDR3 is CASSPRQGVYKAFF. CDR3 DNA: TGTGCCAGCAGCCCCCGGCAGGGTGTATATAAAGCTTTCTTT.

The chain uses TRBV18 and TRBJ2-1, with TRBD1 as a possible D gene (6 bases). Germline V lookup: CDR1 KGHSH, CDR2 LQKENI. V was pared by 3 bases and J by 10 bases, with 10 bases between. This CDR3 is 12 amino acids long. CDR3 in DNA: TGTGCCAGCTCACCGGGGGCTATCGAGCAGTTCTTC. Protein: CASSPGAIEQFF.

The chain uses TRBV6-2 or TRBV6-3 and TRBJ1-4; D not resolved. CDR3 length equals 14 residues. Germline V gene sequence: CDR1 MNHEY, CDR2 SVGEGT. V lost 3 bases and J 3 bases, leaving 8 bases between the germline ends. CDR3 DNA: TGTGCCAGCAGTTATTTCGGAGCTAATGAAAAACTGTTTTTT. Translating it yields CASSYFGANEKLFF.

This clone showed up just once. The V and J genes are TRBV7-9 and TRBJ2-5, with a possible D match to TRBD2 (6 bases). This CDR3 is built from 15 residues. The V end lost 1 base, the J end lost 4 bases, and 13 bases lay between the germline ends. Germline V CDR1 and CDR2: SEHNR, FQNEAQ (reference sequence). The CDR3 spells CASSLGRLELETQYF. The CDR3 DNA sequence: TGTGCCAGCAGCTTAGGGAGACTAGAACTAGAGACCCAGTACTTC.

The J gene is TRBJ2-7, the V gene TRBV5-4; 11 nucleotides match TRBD2. Germline-derived CDR1 and CDR2 are SGHNT and YYREEE (reference sequence). J lost 4 bases, V lost 4 bases, and 7 bases had no gene match. The CDR3 has 15 amino acids. The CDR3 sequence is CASSDPIAGGYEQYF. The CDR3, as DNA: TGTGCCAGCAGCGACCCGATAGCGGGAGGGTACGAGCAGTACTTC. Full variable domain (rest looked up from reference TRBV5-4 and TRBJ2-7): ETGVTQSPTHLIKTRGQQVTLRCSSQSGHNTVSWYQQALGQGPQFIFQYYREEENGRGNFPPRFSGLQFPNYSSELNVNALELDDSALYLCASSDPIAGGYEQYFGPGTRLTVT.

The chain has TRBV10-3 and TRBJ1-5; D remains unclear. The CDR3 has 14 residues. V lost 4 bases, J lost 1 base, and 8 bases lay in between. Germline V gene lookup returns CDR1 ENHRY and CDR2 SYGVKD. The CDR3, as DNA: TGTGCCATCAGTGGAGGGCAGAGCAATCAGCCCCAGCATTTT. This sequence encodes CAISGGQSNQPQHF.

This clone occurred once. J is TRBJ2-7 and V is TRBV7-9, with 11 bases identical to TRBD2. With V trimmed by 1 base and J by 3 bases, 2 bases remained unmatched. The length of the CDR3 is 15 residues. Germline V gene sequence: CDR1 SEHNR, CDR2 FQNEAQ (reference sequence). CDR3 in DNA: TGTGCCAGCAGCTTAGGGACTAGCGGGCTCTACGAGCAGTACTTC. Translation: CASSLGTSGLYEQYF.

The CDR3 is CATSDLWQGTDTQYF. Written as DNA, the CDR3 is TGTGCCACCAGTGATTTGTGGCAGGGGACAGATACGCAGTATTTT. J is TRBJ2-3 and V is TRBV24-1; weak D call: TRBD1 (6 bases). V lost 0 bases and J 3 bases, leaving 9 bases between the germline ends. This CDR3 has 15 residues. Germline loops: CDR1 KGHDR, CDR2 SFDVKD.

The gene calls are TRBV19 and TRBJ2-5; 12 nucleotides line up with TRBD1. CDR1 LNHDA and CDR2 SQIVND come from the germline V gene (reference sequence). There are 16 residues in the CDR3. V gave up 6 bases and J gave up 4 bases; unmatched junction bases: 9. The CDR3 coding sequence is TGTGCCAGTAGCGCGTCCGGGACAGGGGGCAGAGAGACCCAGTACTTC. It translates to CASSASGTGGRETQYF.

The chain carries TRBV5-6 and TRBJ2-3; TRBD2 matches at 8 bases. Germline V gene sequence: CDR1 SGHDT, CDR2 YYEEEE. After removal of 1 base from V and 9 bases from J, the junction contained 1 base not matched to a gene. This CDR3 contains 12 residues. The CDR3 nucleotides read TGTGCCAGCAGCTTGACTAGCGGAACGCAGTATTTT. Translation gives CASSLTSGTQYF.

The table lists this clone with a few counts. As DNA, the CDR3 is TGTGCCTGGAGGCCGGGCACTGAAGCTTTCTTT. Translated, it gives CAWRPGTEAFF. The V and J genes are TRBV30 and TRBJ1-1; D ambiguous. CDR3 length: 11 amino acids. Trimming stripped 3 bases from V and 4 bases from J, with 6 bases between. Germline lookup yields CDR1 GTSNPN and CDR2 SVGIG (reference sequence).

This clone was observed a single time. This chain connects TRBV5-1 to TRBJ2-5; no clear D. The CDR3 spans 15 residues. The V gene's germline CDR1 is SGHRS and CDR2 YFSETQ. V gave up 3 bases and J gave up 3 bases, with 15 bases separating them. The CDR3 nucleotides read TGCGCCAGCAGCTCCTTTGGCCAGGCTAAAGAGACCCAGTACTTC. The encoded protein is CASSSFGQAKETQYF.

This rearrangement joins TRBV5-6 to TRBJ2-1; 7 bases are shared with TRBD2. Germline trimming cut 2 bases from V and 8 bases from J; bases unmatched to any gene: 13. CDR1 and CDR2 (germline): SGHDT, YYEEEE. The CDR3 spans 16 residues. CDR3 DNA: TGTGCCAGCAGCTTCCTAGGTAGCGGGTTGGTAGATGAGCAGTTCTTC. The encoded protein is CASSFLGSGLVDEQFF.

The genes are TRBV6-5 and TRBJ1-3, with D unresolved. The V gene's germline CDR1 is MNHEY and CDR2 SVGAGI. CDR3 length: 13 amino acids. Trimming left V 5 bases short and J 0 bases short, with 5 bases between. CDR3 in DNA: TGTGCCAGCAGTCCTTCCTCTGGAAACACCATATATTTT. Its protein is CASSPSSGNTIYF.

The chain couples TRBV6-5 to TRBJ1-3, with D perhaps TRBD1 (5 bases). The V gene lost 0 bases and the J gene lost 2 bases, with 8 bases spanning the gap. The CDR3 extends over 15 amino acids. Germline CDR1 is MNHEY and CDR2 is SVGAGI. CDR3 amino acids: CASSYSQGAGNTIYF. The CDR3 DNA follows: TGTGCCAGCAGTTACTCGCAGGGCGCTGGAAACACCATATATTTT.

This clone has only one observation. The rearrangement links TRBV6-2 or TRBV6-3 to TRBJ2-1; 8 bases align to TRBD2. From germline, CDR1 is MNHEY and CDR2 SVGEGT. The junction had 6 bases not matched to a gene; V was cut back by 2 bases and J by 6 bases. There are 15 residues in the CDR3. In nucleotides, the CDR3 is TGTGCCAGCAGTTACAGGGCGGGAGGATCCAATGAGCAGTTCTTC. It encodes CASSYRAGGSNEQFF.

The chain recombines TRBV6-5 with TRBJ1-2; TRBD1 aligns across 7 bases. Germline-derived CDR1 and CDR2 are MNHEY and SVGAGI. CDR3 length: 13 residues. V lost 8 bases, J lost 3 bases, and 6 bases stayed unmatched. The CDR3 here is CASVRQGDYGYTF. CDR3 bases: TGTGCCAGCGTCAGACAGGGAGACTATGGCTACACCTTC.

This CDR3 reads CASSQQPGGNYGYTF. The DNA for the CDR3 is TGTGCCAGCAGCCAGCAGCCCGGGGGAAACTATGGCTACACCTTC. The chain links TRBV4-2 to TRBJ1-2; D is possibly TRBD1 (5 bases). Germline V CDR1 and CDR2: LGHNA, YNFKEQ. The CDR3 is 15 amino acids. V lost 3 bases to trimming and J lost 2 bases, with 13 bases between them.